Below are 29 T cell receptor beta chains sequenced from a single sample in a study of cytotoxic CD8 clonotypes in ibrutinib-treated CLL. Sequencing was performed with immunoSEQ multiplex PCR; in TCRdb, only in-frame clones are kept and a portion is missing. The table shows some 27,000 clones, with 45% to 60% occurring only once. The sample consisted of PBMCs, taken before ibrutinib treatment. Every receptor here comes from a human donor with chronic lymphocytic leukemia.

The rearrangement joins TRBV7-2 to TRBJ1-1; 9 nucleotides align to TRBD1. CDR1 and CDR2 from the germline V gene are SGHTA and FQGNSA. The CDR3 has 16 residues. The V and J ends lost 4 bases and 0 bases, in that order; junction bases with no gene match: 6. The DNA for the CDR3 is TGTGCCAGCAGCTCAAGACAGGGGGGCCTGAACACTGAAGCTTTCTTT. Protein: CASSSRQGGLNTEAFF.

The V call is TRBV7-6, the J call TRBJ1-4; D is ambiguous. Trimming left V 1 base short and J 7 bases short, with 7 bases between. The germline CDR1 and CDR2 sequences are SGHVS and FNYEAQ. This CDR3 contains 13 residues. The CDR3 here is CASSLGVLEKLFF. CDR3 sequence (DNA): TGTGCCAGCAGCTTAGGGGTGCTTGAAAAACTGTTTTTT.

This clone was observed a few times. The rearrangement uses TRBV6-5 and TRBJ1-1; 7 positions match TRBD1. V lost 2 bases, J lost 5 bases, and 5 bases stayed unmatched. CDR3 length: 14 residues. Germline-derived CDR1 and CDR2 are MNHEY and SVGAGI. The CDR3 region has the DNA TGTGCCAGCAGTTACCGGACAGGCAAGACTGAAGCTTTCTTT. Protein product: CASSYRTGKTEAFF.

The J gene is TRBJ2-3, the V gene TRBV6-5; perhaps D is TRBD1 or TRBD2 (7 bases each). Trimming took 8 bases from V and 2 from J, leaving 14 bases between them. This CDR3 is built from 14 residues. Germline V gene data show CDR1 as MNHEY and CDR2 as SVGAGI. CDR3 residues: CASGRDRPTDTQYF. Written as DNA, the CDR3 is TGTGCCAGCGGGAGGGACAGACCCACAGATACGCAGTATTTT.

This clone was seen a few times. The chain links TRBV7-9 to TRBJ1-2; 11 bases match TRBD1. CDR1 is SEHNR, CDR2 FQNEAQ, per germline (reference sequence). The CDR3 consists of 16 residues. The junction had 3 bases not matched to a gene; V was cut back by 3 bases and J by 0 bases. The CDR3 DNA is TGTGCCAGCAGCTTCGGACAGGGGGCGGCTAACTATGGCTACACCTTC. It is translated as CASSFGQGAANYGYTF.

This chain joins TRBV11-2 and TRBJ2-1; 8 bases map to TRBD1. Germline CDR1 is SGHAT and CDR2 is FQNNGV. The CDR3 runs to 14 residues. V lost 5 bases and J lost 6; bases outside the gene matches: 6. Here the CDR3 reads CASSLRTGSNEQFF. The CDR3 DNA is TGTGCCAGCAGCCTACGGACAGGGTCCAATGAGCAGTTCTTC.

The chain has TRBV18 and TRBJ1-4, with unresolved D. Trimming removed 0 bases from V and 0 bases from J, with 5 bases in between. Per the germline V gene, CDR1 is KGHSH and CDR2 is LQKENI. The CDR3 is 15 residues long. The CDR3, as DNA: TGTGCCAGCTCACCACCCGTCGCAACTAATGAAAAACTGTTTTTT. Amino acid sequence: CASSPPVATNEKLFF.

Here the CDR3 DNA reads TGTGCCAGCAGTGAAACCGTGAACACTGAAGCTTTCTTT. Translated, it gives CASSETVNTEAFF. The V gene is TRBV2, the J gene TRBJ1-1; D remains unclear. V lost 2 bases, J lost 0 bases, and 4 bases lay in between. This CDR3 comprises 13 residues. The germline V gene has CDR1 SNHLY and CDR2 FYNNEI.

This clone is deemed medium-sized. The chain combines TRBV15 with TRBJ1-4; 8 bases line up with TRBD1. This CDR3 has 15 residues. V lost 8 bases, J lost 3 bases, and 8 bases stayed unmatched. Germline V gene lookup returns CDR1 LNHNV and CDR2 YYDKDF (reference sequence). The DNA for the CDR3 is TGTGCCACCGGAGAGCAGGGGGCACCTAATGAAAAACTGTTTTTT. Protein: CATGEQGAPNEKLFF. Looking up the rest from reference TRBV15 and TRBJ1-4 gives the full variable domain: DAMVIQNPRYQVTQFGKPVTLSCSQTLNHNVMYWYQQKSSQAPKLLFHYYDKDFNNEADTPDNFQSRRPNTSFCFLDIRSPGLGDTAMYLCATGEQGAPNEKLFFGSGTQLSVL.

Only a few counts were recorded for this clone. In DNA form, the CDR3 reads TGTGCCAGTAGTATAGTGGAGGGGACGGGCTACACCTTC. Amino acid sequence: CASSIVEGTGYTF. V gene TRBV19 combines with J gene TRBJ1-2, with D possibly matching TRBD1 (5 bases). CDR3 length: 13 amino acids. The germline V and J ends were trimmed by 1 base and 8 bases, with 11 bases remaining between them. Germline CDR1 reads LNHDA; CDR2 reads SQIVND (reference sequence).

The rearrangement links TRBV7-9 to TRBJ2-1; D is perhaps TRBD2 (6 bases). V gave up 1 base and J gave up 9 bases, with 13 bases separating them. Per germline, CDR1 SEHNR and CDR2 FQNEAQ (reference sequence). CDR3 size: 14 residues. The CDR3 sequence: CASSLVGGRGEQFF. The CDR3 DNA sequence: TGTGCCAGCAGCTTAGTTGGCGGGCGGGGTGAGCAGTTCTTC.

The chain is built from TRBV10-3 and TRBJ2-7; D gene ambiguous. This CDR3 is 16 amino acids long. The germline V gene has CDR1 ENHRY and CDR2 SYGVKD. V was clipped by 1 base and J by 0 bases, with 13 bases between them. The CDR3 coding sequence is TGTGCCATCAGTGAGTATGGTAGCTGGACCTCCTACGAGCAGTACTTC. Residues: CAISEYGSWTSYEQYF.

The CDR3 nucleotides are TGTGCCAGCAGCGTCGGGCCGCGAGAGTCACCCCTCCACTTT. This sequence encodes CASSVGPRESPLHF. The rearrangement joins TRBV5-6 to TRBJ1-6, with no clear D. V gave up 4 bases and J gave up 10 bases, with 15 bases separating them. The CDR3 spans 14 residues. The germline CDR1 and CDR2 sequences are SGHDT and YYEEEE. Full variable domain (remainder filled in from reference TRBV5-6 and TRBJ1-6): DAGVTQSPTHLIKTRGQQVTLRCSPKSGHDTVSWYQQALGQGPQFIFQYYEEEERQRGNFPDRFSGHQFPNYSSELNVNALLLGDSALYLCASSVGPRESPLHFGNGTRLTVT.

The V and J genes are TRBV6-1 and TRBJ1-2, with a possible D match to TRBD1 (5 bases). CDR1 is MNHNS and CDR2 is SASEGT in the germline V gene. With 2 bases removed from V and 7 bases from J, the gap between germline ends came to 11 bases. The length of the CDR3 is 13 residues. CDR3 sequence: CASSESPGSGYTF. CDR3 sequence (DNA): TGTGCCAGCAGTGAAAGTCCAGGGAGTGGCTACACCTTC.

The J gene is TRBJ2-7, the V gene TRBV7-6, with D possibly matching TRBD2 (7 bases). Germline V gene sequence: CDR1 SGHVS, CDR2 FNYEAQ. The V end lost 4 bases, the J end lost 0 bases, and 16 bases lay between the germline ends. The CDR3 extends over 16 amino acids. This chain's CDR3 is CASSYGGRAPSYEQYF. The CDR3 nucleotides are TGTGCCAGCAGCTACGGGGGGCGGGCCCCCTCCTACGAGCAGTACTTC.

The gene calls are TRBV7-9 and TRBJ1-2; possible D gene TRBD1, 5 bases. The CDR3 contains 16 residues. Germline V gene lookup returns CDR1 SEHNR and CDR2 FQNEAQ (reference sequence). The germline V and J ends were trimmed by 0 bases and 8 bases, with 19 bases remaining between them. CDR3 protein: CASSLAVGQGPQGYTF. The CDR3 DNA sequence: TGTGCCAGCAGCTTAGCCGTAGGGCAGGGCCCACAGGGCTACACCTTC.

This clone came up a few times. The gene calls are TRBV13 and TRBJ1-1; a weak D match, TRBD1 (5 bases). Trimming shortened V by 3 bases and J by 5 bases, and 13 bases separated the two germline ends. This CDR3 region has 14 residues. Per the germline V gene, CDR1 is PRHDT and CDR2 is FYEKMQ (reference sequence). CDR3 DNA: TGTGCCAGCAGCTTGAAGGGGAAGGGTACTGAAGCTTTCTTT. Translating gives CASSLKGKGTEAFF.

The genes are TRBV5-1 and TRBJ2-1; 9 positions match TRBD1. Germline values: CDR1 SGHRS, CDR2 YFSETQ. CDR3 length: 13 residues. V dropped 7 bases and J dropped 4; count of bases not matched to a gene: 3. CDR3 bases: TGCGCCAGCCGCGGGACAGGGTACAATGAGCAGTTCTTC. This translates into CASRGTGYNEQFF.

The chain links TRBV18 to TRBJ2-3, with 8 bases identical to TRBD2. The germline gives CDR1 KGHSH, CDR2 LQKENI. The J segment lost 6 bases and the V segment lost 5 bases, leaving 7 bases of the junction unmatched. The CDR3 has 14 residues. The CDR3 DNA follows: TGTGCCAGCTCAGATCGGGGGGGCTTGGATACGCAGTATTTT. The encoded protein is CASSDRGGLDTQYF.

This clone appeared a few times. The J gene is TRBJ1-2, the V gene TRBV18; 9 bases fit TRBD1. CDR3 size: 20 residues. V lost 3 bases and J lost 2; bases outside the gene matches: 19. Germline V gene data show CDR1 as KGHSH and CDR2 as LQKENI. The CDR3 DNA sequence: TGTGCCAGCTCACCGGACTACCCTCATTTTACAGGGGGCATGAACTATGGCTACACCTTC. Amino acids: CASSPDYPHFTGGMNYGYTF.

The table lists this clone with a few counts. This chain joins TRBV5-1 and TRBJ2-1; TRBD2 is a possible D gene (6 bases). Trimming shortened V by 5 bases and J by 7 bases, and 19 bases separated the two germline ends. Per the germline V gene, CDR1 is SGHRS and CDR2 is YFSETQ. The CDR3 is 15 residues long. CDR3 coding DNA: TGCGCCAGCAGAGAACTCGCGGGAACCGGGAATGAGCAGTTCTTC. Protein: CASRELAGTGNEQFF.

The V and J genes are TRBV15 and TRBJ2-7, with 7 bases that match TRBD2. The germline gives CDR1 LNHNV, CDR2 YYDKDF (reference sequence). This CDR3 comprises 15 residues. J gave up 3 bases and V 0 bases, and 5 bases lay outside the gene matches. CDR3 residues: CATSRDLAGVYEQYF. The CDR3 DNA sequence: TGTGCCACCAGCAGAGATCTGGCGGGAGTCTACGAGCAGTACTTC.

This clone was detected only a few times. This sequence joins TRBV29-1 and TRBJ1-5, with TRBD1 matching over 7 bases. CDR3 length: 14 residues. Losses at the gene ends were 4 bases for V and 7 bases for J; bases not matched to a gene: 10. Per germline, CDR1 SQVTM and CDR2 ANQGSEA. The DNA of the CDR3 is TGCAGCGTTGGAGGGGGCTACGATGGCCAGCCCCAGCATTTT. Its translation: CSVGGGYDGQPQHF.

There are a few counts of this clone. This sequence joins TRBV6-6 and TRBJ2-7, with 8 bases aligning to TRBD2. CDR1 and CDR2 (germline): MNHNY, SVGAGI (reference sequence). The CDR3 has 15 residues. Germline trimming cut 6 bases from V and 3 bases from J; bases unmatched to any gene: 10. The CDR3 region is CASSDRGGGFYEQYF. CDR3 DNA sequence: TGTGCCAGCAGCGACCGGGGGGGAGGCTTCTACGAGCAGTACTTC.

J is TRBJ2-5 and V is TRBV5-1, with D perhaps matching TRBD2 (6 bases). The CDR3 covers 15 residues. The germline V and J ends were trimmed by 6 bases and 5 bases, with 20 bases remaining between them. CDR1 and CDR2 (germline): SGHRS, YFSETQ. The CDR3 protein is CASTLSWAGQETQYF. CDR3 DNA sequence: TGCGCCAGCACCCTGAGCTGGGCGGGGCAGGAGACCCAGTACTTC.

The gene calls are TRBV6-1 and TRBJ2-7, with D maybe TRBD1 (6 bases). The CDR3 has 16 residues. Germline CDR1 is MNHNS and CDR2 is SASEGT. With 3 bases removed from V and 1 base from J, the gap between germline ends came to 16 bases. The CDR3 region has the DNA TGTGCCAGCAGTGAGCCCAGGGGCTTTGGGTCCTACGAGCAGTACTTC. Its protein product is CASSEPRGFGSYEQYF.

The chain recombines TRBV29-1 with TRBJ1-1, with D unresolved. The germline gives CDR1 SQVTM, CDR2 ANQGSEA. V was cut by 3 bases and J by 0 bases, with 14 bases left in between. This CDR3 spans 15 amino acids. CDR3: CSVDPLKRMNTEAFF. The CDR3, as DNA: TGCAGCGTTGATCCCCTCAAGCGTATGAACACTGAAGCTTTCTTT.

This clone was found a few times. V is TRBV11-2 and J is TRBJ2-1, with D unresolved. CDR1 is SGHAT and CDR2 is FQNNGV in the germline V gene. The V gene lost 5 bases and the J gene lost 8 bases, with 19 bases spanning the gap. The CDR3 extends over 15 amino acids. The CDR3 DNA reads TGTGCCAGCAGCGAGATTGACGGGCCAGTCCATGAGCAGTTCTTC. It translates to CASSEIDGPVHEQFF.

This clone turned up a few times. The V call is TRBV9, the J call TRBJ2-2; TRBD2 might be the D (5 bases). Trimming cost V 3 bases and J 8 bases, with 11 bases left between them. The CDR3 extends over 13 amino acids. From germline, CDR1 is SGDLS and CDR2 YYNGEE. The CDR3 region is CASSDGVSGELFF. CDR3 DNA: TGTGCCAGCAGCGACGGGGTATCGGGGGAGCTGTTTTTT.